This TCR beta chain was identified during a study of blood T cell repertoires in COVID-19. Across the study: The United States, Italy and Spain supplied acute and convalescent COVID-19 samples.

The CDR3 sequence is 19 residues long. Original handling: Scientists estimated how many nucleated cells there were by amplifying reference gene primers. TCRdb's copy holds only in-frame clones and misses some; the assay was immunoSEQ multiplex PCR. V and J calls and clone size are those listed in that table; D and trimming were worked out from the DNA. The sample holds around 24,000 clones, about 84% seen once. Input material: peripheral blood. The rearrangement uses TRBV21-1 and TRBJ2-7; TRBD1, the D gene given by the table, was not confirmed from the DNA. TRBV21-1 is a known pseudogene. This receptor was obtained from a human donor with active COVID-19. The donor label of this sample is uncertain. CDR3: CASSRFEMVGQLFSYEQYF. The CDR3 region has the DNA TGTGCCAGCAGCAGGTTTGAAATGGTAGGACAGCTCTTCTCCTACGAGCAGTACTTC.